This is a list of T cell receptor beta chains from one sample in a study of siplizumab effects on memory and regulatory T cells. Sequenced by immunoSEQ multiplex PCR; TCRdb stores in-frame clones only, minus some. This sample has roughly 100,000 clones; approximately 94% occur once, and the top ten carry 0.25% to 0.35%. Sample: CD4+ T cells sorted from blood. These receptors came from a human donor in good health. Both conserved end residues are part of each CDR3. D genes are given only for firm matches. Not all rows give a size; the values are once, few, many and, for expanded clones, a class.

CDR3 DNA,CDR3 protein,J gene,clone size,V gene,D gene
TGCGCCAGCAGCTTGGAGCTTAACACTGAAGCTTTCTTT,CASSLELNTEAFF,TRBJ1-1,.,TRBV5-1,.
TGTGCCAGCAGCTTAGCAATAGGGCAGGGATTGGACAATGAGCAGTTCTTC,CASSLAIGQGLDNEQFF,TRBJ2-1,.,TRBV7-6,.
TGTGCCTGGAGTGCTCGGGGGTTGTACGAGCAGTACTTC,CAWSARGLYEQYF,TRBJ2-7,.,TRBV30,.
TGTGCCAGCAGCTTAGTGGCAACCCAAGGGAGTGGCTACACCTTC,CASSLVATQGSGYTF,TRBJ1-2,.,TRBV11-2,.
TGCGCCAGCAGCCTCGAAGGCGAGCAGTACTTC,CASSLEGEQYF,TRBJ2-7,.,TRBV5-1,.
TGCAGTGCAGCCCGGGACAGCGAAGCTTTCTTT,CSAARDSEAFF,TRBJ1-1,.,TRBV20-1,TRBD1
TGCGCCAGCAGCCCGGGGACAGCCAATGAGCAGTTCTTC,CASSPGTANEQFF,TRBJ2-1,once,TRBV5-1,TRBD1
TGTGCCAGCAGCTTAGGCGGCGGGAGGGCCCGCGACGAGCAGTACTTC,CASSLGGGRARDEQYF,TRBJ2-7,.,TRBV7-2,TRBD2
TGTGCCACCAGCAGCTCTCGCCGCGGGGAGCTGTTTTTT,CATSSSRRGELFF,TRBJ2-2,.,TRBV15,.
TGTGCCTGGAGTGGTGCAGGGGTGGCCACTGAAGCTTTCTTT,CAWSGAGVATEAFF,TRBJ1-1,.,TRBV30,.
TGTGCCAGCAGCTTGGGGGACGAGCAGTACTTC,CASSLGDEQYF,TRBJ2-7,.,TRBV7-9,.
TGTGCCAGCAGCTTACGACTTCTGGGGGGGGCGAATGAGCAGTTCTTC,CASSLRLLGGANEQFF,TRBJ2-1,.,TRBV7-2,.
TGTGCCAGCAGCGTCCGAGGGGGGGCCTACGAGCAGTACTTC,CASSVRGGAYEQYF,TRBJ2-7,.,TRBV9,.
TGTGCCAGCAGCGATGGAAGACCCTCTGGAAACACCATATATTTT,CASSDGRPSGNTIYF,TRBJ1-3,.,TRBV9,.
TGCAGCGTTGTTATAAGACTAGCGGGAACATACAATGAGCAGTTCTTC,CSVVIRLAGTYNEQFF,TRBJ2-1,.,TRBV29-1,TRBD2
TGTGCCAGCAGCTTGGATACGCGGGGGGGATACAATGAGCAGTTCTTC,CASSLDTRGGYNEQFF,TRBJ2-1,.,TRBV5-4,TRBD2
TGTGCCAGCAGGTCCGGACAGGGTCTTAGTGGCTACACCTTC,CASRSGQGLSGYTF,TRBJ1-2,.,TRBV28,TRBD1
TGTGCCAGCAGTGTACGACAGGGGTTCCCCGGGGAGCTGTTTTTT,CASSVRQGFPGELFF,TRBJ2-2,.,TRBV6-1,TRBD1
TGTGCCACCCACCCGGGACAGCCGGAAAACACCATATATTTT,CATHPGQPENTIYF,TRBJ1-3,.,TRBV27,TRBD1
TGTGCCAGCAGGGCCGGGCATCGAGAGACCCAGTACTTC,CASRAGHRETQYF,TRBJ2-5,.,TRBV6-5,.
TGCGCCAGCAGCCCGCGGACAGGGGAGGCTACGCAGTATTTT,CASSPRTGEATQYF,TRBJ2-3,.,TRBV5-1,TRBD1
TGTGCCAGCTCACCAGGGCAGGGAAACTACTATGGCTACACCTTC,CASSPGQGNYYGYTF,TRBJ1-2,few,TRBV18,.
TGTGCCAGCAGCTTTGGAGCCCAACAAGAGACCCAGTACTTC,CASSFGAQQETQYF,TRBJ2-5,.,TRBV5-4,.
TGCGCCAGCAGTGAGTCGGGCGGAGGGCCGCTATCCTACGAGCAGTACTTC,CASSESGGGPLSYEQYF,TRBJ2-7,.,TRBV10-1,.
TGTGCCAGCTCAACCGGGACTAGCGGGATCGAGCAGTACTTC,CASSTGTSGIEQYF,TRBJ2-7,.,TRBV18,TRBD2
TGTGCCACAGGGGCCACTTCAAACACCGGGGAGCTGTTTTTT,CATGATSNTGELFF,TRBJ2-2,.,TRBV10-3,.
TGTGCCAGCAGCCAAGGACTGGAGGATACGCAGTATTTT,CASSQGLEDTQYF,TRBJ2-3,.,TRBV4-2,.
TGTGCCAGCAGCTTAGCCGGGACGGCTTATGGCTACACCTTC,CASSLAGTAYGYTF,TRBJ1-2,.,TRBV7-2,.
TGTGCCAGCAGTTACCCCAACTCTGGAAACACCATATATTTT,CASSYPNSGNTIYF,TRBJ1-3,.,TRBV6-6,.
TGTGCCAGCAGCCCCGGCGCGGGGATGAACACTGAAGCTTTCTTT,CASSPGAGMNTEAFF,TRBJ1-1,.,TRBV6-6,.
TGTGCCAGCAGCCCCTGGGGGGGGCTTGGCGATGGCTACACCTTC,CASSPWGGLGDGYTF,TRBJ1-2,.,TRBV21-1,.
TGCGCCAGCAGCCAAGGTACAGTTCTAGCCGGGGAGCTGTTTTTT,CASSQGTVLAGELFF,TRBJ2-2,once,TRBV4-1,.
TGTGCCAGCAGTGAAGGGAGGAGGTACGAGCAGTACTTC,CASSEGRRYEQYF,TRBJ2-7,.,TRBV6-1,.